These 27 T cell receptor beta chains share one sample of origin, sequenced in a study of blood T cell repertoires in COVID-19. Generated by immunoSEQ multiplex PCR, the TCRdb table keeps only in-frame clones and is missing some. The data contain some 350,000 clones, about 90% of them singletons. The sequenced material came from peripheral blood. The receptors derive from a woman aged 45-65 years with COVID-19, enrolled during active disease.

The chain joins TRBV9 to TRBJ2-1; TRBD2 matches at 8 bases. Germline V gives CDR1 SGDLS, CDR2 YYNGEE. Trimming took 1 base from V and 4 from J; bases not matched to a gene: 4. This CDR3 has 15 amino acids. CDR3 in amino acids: CASSVSSGLYNEQFF. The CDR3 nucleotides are TGTGCCAGCAGCGTATCTAGCGGGTTATACAATGAGCAGTTCTTC. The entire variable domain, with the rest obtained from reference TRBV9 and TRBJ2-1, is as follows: DSGVTQTPKHLITATGQRVTLRCSPRSGDLSVYWYQQSLDQGLQFLIQYYNGEERAKGNILERFSAQQFPDLHSELNLSSLELGDSALYFCASSVSSGLYNEQFFGPGTRLTVL.

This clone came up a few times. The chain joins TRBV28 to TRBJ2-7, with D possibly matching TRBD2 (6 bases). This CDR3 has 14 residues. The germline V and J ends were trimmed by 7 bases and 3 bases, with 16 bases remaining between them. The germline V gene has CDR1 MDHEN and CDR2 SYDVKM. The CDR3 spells CASTVGVADYEQYF. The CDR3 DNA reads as TGTGCCAGCACGGTGGGAGTAGCGGACTACGAGCAGTACTTC.

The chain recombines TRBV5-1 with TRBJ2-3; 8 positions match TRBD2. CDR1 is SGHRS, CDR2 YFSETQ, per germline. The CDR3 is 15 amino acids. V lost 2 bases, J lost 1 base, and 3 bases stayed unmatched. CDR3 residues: CASSFGRGGTDTQYF. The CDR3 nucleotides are TGCGCCAGCAGCTTTGGGCGGGGGGGCACAGATACGCAGTATTTT.

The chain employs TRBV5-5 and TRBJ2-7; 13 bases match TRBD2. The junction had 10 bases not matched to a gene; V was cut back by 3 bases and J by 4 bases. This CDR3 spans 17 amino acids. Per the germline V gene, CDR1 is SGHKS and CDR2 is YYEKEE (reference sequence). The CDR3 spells CASSSLTSGRALYEQYF. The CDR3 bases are TGTGCCAGCAGCTCTCTAACTAGCGGGAGGGCCTTGTACGAGCAGTACTTC.

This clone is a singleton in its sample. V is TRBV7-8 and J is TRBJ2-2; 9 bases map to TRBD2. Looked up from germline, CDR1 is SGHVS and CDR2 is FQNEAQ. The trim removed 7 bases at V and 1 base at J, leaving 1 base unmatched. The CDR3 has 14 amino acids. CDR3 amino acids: CASKTSGNTGELFF. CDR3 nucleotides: TGTGCCAGCAAGACTAGCGGGAACACCGGGGAGCTGTTTTTT.

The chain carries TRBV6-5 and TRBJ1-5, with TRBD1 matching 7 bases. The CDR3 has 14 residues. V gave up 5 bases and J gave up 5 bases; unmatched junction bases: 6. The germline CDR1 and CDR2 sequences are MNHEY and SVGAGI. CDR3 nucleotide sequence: TGTGCCAGCAGTCGACAGGGCCAAGATCAGCCCCAGCATTTT. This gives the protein CASSRQGQDQPQHF.

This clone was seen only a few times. The CDR3: CATSSGISSYNEQFF. In DNA, the CDR3 is TGTGCCACCAGCAGCGGGATAAGCTCCTACAATGAGCAGTTCTTC. The chain carries TRBV15 and TRBJ2-1; D perhaps matches TRBD2 (5 bases). Trimming pared 3 bases from V and 0 bases from J, leaving 9 bases between. This CDR3 region has 15 residues. CDR1 LNHNV and CDR2 YYDKDF come from the germline V gene (reference sequence).

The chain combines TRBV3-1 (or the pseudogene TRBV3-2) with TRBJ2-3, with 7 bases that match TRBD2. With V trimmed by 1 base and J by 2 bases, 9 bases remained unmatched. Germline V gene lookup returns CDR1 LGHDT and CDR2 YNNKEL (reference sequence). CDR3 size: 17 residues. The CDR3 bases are TGTGCCAGCAGCCAAGTAGCGAGCGGGGCGATCACAGATACGCAGTATTTT. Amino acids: CASSQVASGAITDTQYF.

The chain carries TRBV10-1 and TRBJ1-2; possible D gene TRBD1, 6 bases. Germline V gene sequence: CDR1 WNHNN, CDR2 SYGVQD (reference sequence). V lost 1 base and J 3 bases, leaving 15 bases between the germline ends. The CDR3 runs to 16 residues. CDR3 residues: CASSEWIGGPDYGYTF. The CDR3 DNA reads TGCGCCAGCAGTGAGTGGATCGGGGGGCCGGACTATGGCTACACCTTC.

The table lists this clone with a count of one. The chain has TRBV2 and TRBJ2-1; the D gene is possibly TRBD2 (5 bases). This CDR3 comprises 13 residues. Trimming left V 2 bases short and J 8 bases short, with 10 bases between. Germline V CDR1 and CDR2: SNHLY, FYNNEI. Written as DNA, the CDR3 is TGTGCCAGCAGTGAACATGGTAGCGATGAGCAGTTCTTC. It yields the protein CASSEHGSDEQFF.

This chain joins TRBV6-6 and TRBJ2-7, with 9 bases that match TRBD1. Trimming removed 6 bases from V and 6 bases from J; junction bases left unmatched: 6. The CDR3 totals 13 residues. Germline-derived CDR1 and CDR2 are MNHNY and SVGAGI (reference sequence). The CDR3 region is CASREQGAGEQYF. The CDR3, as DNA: TGTGCCAGCAGGGAACAGGGGGCTGGCGAGCAGTACTTC.

CDR3 DNA: TGTGCCAGTAGTATAACGACAGGACTAGCGGGAGGGTCCCCTCCCTACGAGCAGTACTTC. It translates to CASSITTGLAGGSPPYEQYF. The chain combines TRBV19 with TRBJ2-7; 15 bases align to TRBD2. Germline V gene data show CDR1 as LNHDA and CDR2 as SQIVND (reference sequence). Trimming removed 2 bases from V and 2 bases from J; junction bases left unmatched: 13. The CDR3 is made up of 20 amino acids.

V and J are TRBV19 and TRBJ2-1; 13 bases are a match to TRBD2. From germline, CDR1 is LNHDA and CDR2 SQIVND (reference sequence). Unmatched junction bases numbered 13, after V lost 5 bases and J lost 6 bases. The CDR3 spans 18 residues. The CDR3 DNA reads TGTGCCAGTAGTGAACGACGACTAGCGGGAGGATTTTCCAATGAGCAGTTCTTC. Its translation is CASSERRLAGGFSNEQFF.

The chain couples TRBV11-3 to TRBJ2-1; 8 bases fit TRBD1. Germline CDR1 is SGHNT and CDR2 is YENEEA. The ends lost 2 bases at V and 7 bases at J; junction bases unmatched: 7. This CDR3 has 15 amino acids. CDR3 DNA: TGTGCCAGCAGCTTATTAGACAGGGGAAGGAATGAGCAGTTCTTC. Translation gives CASSLLDRGRNEQFF.

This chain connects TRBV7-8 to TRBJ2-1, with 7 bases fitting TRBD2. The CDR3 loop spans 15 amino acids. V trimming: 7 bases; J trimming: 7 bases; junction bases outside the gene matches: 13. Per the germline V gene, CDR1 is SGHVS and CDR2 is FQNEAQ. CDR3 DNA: TGTGCCAGCACGCGACTGGGCGGGAGTCGGAATGAGCAGTTCTTC. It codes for CASTRLGGSRNEQFF.

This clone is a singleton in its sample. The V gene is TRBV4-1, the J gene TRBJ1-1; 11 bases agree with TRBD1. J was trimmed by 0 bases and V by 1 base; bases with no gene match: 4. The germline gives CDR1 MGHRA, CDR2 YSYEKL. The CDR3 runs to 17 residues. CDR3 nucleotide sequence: TGCGCCAGCAGCCAAGGGACAGGGGGCATCATGAACACTGAAGCTTTCTTT. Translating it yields CASSQGTGGIMNTEAFF.

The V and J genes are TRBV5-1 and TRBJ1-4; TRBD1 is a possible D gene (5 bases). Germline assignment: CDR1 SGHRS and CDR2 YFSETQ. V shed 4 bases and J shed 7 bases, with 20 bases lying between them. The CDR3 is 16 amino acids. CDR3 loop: CASSHEPRTGGEKLFF. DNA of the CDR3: TGCGCCAGCAGCCACGAACCACGCACGGGGGGTGAAAAACTGTTTTTT.

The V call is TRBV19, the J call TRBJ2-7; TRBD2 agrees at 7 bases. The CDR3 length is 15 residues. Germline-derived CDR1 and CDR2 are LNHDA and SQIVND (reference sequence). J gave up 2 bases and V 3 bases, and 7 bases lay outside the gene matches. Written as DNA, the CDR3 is TGTGCCAGTAGTATCACGGGGGAGGGCGCCTACGAGCAGTACTTC. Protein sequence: CASSITGEGAYEQYF.

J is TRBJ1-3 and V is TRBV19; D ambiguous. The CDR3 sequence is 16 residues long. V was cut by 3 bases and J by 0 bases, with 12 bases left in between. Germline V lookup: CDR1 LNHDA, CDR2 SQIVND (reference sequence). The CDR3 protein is CASSIREMYSGNTIYF. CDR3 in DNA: TGTGCCAGTAGTATCCGAGAAATGTACTCTGGAAACACCATATATTTT.

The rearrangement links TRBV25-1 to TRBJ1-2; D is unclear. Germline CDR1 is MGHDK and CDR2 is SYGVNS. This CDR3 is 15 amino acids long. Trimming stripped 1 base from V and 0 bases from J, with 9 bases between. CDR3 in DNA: TGTGCCAGCAGTGAATTTAGCGGGGCTAACTATGGCTACACCTTC. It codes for CASSEFSGANYGYTF.

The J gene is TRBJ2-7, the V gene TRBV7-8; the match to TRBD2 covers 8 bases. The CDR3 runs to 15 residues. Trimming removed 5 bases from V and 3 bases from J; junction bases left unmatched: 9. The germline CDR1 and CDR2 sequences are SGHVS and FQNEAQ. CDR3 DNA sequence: TGTGCCAGCAGCCTCACTCGGGGGGGAGACTACGAGCAGTACTTC. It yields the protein CASSLTRGGDYEQYF.

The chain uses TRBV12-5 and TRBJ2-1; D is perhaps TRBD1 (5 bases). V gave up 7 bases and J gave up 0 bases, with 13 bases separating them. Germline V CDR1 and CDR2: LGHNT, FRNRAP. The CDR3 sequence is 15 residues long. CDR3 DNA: TGTGCTAGTGCCAAGGGGATGACCTCCTACAATGAGCAGTTCTTC. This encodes CASAKGMTSYNEQFF.

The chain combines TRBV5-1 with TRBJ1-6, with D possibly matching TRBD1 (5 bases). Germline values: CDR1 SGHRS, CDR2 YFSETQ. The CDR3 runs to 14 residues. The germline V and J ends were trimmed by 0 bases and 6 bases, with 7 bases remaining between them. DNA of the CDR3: TGCGCCAGCAGCTTGGAGGGGTTTAATTCACCCCTCCACTTT. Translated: CASSLEGFNSPLHF.

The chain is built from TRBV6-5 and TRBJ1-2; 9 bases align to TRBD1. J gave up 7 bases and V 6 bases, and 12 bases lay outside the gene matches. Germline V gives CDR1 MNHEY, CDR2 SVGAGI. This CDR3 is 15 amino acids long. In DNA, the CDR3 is TGTGCCAGCAGGGCCGGGGACAGGGCCTCCGGTGGCTACACCTTC. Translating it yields CASRAGDRASGGYTF.

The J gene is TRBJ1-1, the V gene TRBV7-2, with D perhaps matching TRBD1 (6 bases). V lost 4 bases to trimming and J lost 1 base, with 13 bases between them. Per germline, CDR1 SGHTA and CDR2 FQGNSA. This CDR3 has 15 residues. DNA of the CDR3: TGTGCCAGCAGCTCGTTAGGGACATCGAACACTGAAGCTTTCTTT. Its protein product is CASSSLGTSNTEAFF.

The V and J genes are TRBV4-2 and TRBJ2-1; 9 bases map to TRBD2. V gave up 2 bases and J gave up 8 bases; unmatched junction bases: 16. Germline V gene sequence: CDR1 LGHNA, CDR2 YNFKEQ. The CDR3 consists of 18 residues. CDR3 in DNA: TGTGCCAGCAGCCAAAAACCGGGGGCTAGCGGGATTGCATATGAGCAGTTCTTC. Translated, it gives CASSQKPGASGIAYEQFF.

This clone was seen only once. CDR3 protein: CASSQGTGNYGYTF. The CDR3 DNA is TGCGCCAGCAGCCAAGGGACAGGAAACTATGGCTACACCTTC. This sequence joins TRBV4-1 and TRBJ1-2; TRBD1 aligns across 7 bases. The CDR3 is 14 amino acids. Trimming removed 1 base from V and 2 bases from J; junction bases left unmatched: 1. Per germline, CDR1 MGHRA and CDR2 YSYEKL.